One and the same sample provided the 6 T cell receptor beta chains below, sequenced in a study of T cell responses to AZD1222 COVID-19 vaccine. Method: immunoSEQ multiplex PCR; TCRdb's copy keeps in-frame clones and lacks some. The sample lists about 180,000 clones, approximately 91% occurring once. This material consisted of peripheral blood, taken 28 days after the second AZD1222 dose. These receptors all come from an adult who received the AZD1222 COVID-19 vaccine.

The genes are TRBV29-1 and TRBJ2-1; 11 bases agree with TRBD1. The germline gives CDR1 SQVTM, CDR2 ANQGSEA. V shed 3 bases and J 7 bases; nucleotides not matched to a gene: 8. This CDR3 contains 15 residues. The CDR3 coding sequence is TGCAGCGTTGAGGGAACCGGGACAGGGGGGAATGAGCAGTTCTTC. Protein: CSVEGTGTGGNEQFF.

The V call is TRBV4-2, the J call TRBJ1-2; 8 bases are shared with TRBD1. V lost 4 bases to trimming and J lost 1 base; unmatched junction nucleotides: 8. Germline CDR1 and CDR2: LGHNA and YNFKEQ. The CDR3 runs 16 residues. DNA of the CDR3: TGTGCCAGCAGCCCATCGGGCAGGGGGCTTAACTATGGCTACACCTTC. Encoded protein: CASSPSGRGLNYGYTF.

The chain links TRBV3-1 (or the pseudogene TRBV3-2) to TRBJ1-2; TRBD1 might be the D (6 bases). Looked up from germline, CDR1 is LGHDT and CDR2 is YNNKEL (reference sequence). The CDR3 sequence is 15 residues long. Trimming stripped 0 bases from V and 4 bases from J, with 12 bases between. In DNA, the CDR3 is TGTGCCAGCAGCCAAGAAGAGACAGGAAGCTATGGCTACACCTTC. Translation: CASSQEETGSYGYTF.

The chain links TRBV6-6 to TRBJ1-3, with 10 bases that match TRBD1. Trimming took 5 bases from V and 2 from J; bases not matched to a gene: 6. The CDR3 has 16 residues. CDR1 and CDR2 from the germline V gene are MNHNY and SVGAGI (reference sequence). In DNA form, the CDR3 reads TGTGCCAGCAGTACTCTTGGACAGGGGGCTGGAAACACCATATATTTT. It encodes CASSTLGQGAGNTIYF.

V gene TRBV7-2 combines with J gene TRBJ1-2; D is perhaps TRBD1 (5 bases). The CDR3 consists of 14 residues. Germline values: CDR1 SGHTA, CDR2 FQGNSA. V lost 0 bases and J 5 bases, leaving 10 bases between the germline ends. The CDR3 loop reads CASSLAGGYYGYTF. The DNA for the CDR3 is TGTGCCAGCAGCTTAGCCGGGGGATATTATGGCTACACCTTC.

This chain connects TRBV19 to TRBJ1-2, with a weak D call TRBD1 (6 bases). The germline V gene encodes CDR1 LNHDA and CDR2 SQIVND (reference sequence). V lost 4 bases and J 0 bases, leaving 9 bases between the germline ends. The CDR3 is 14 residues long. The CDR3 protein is CASSTGESNYGYTF. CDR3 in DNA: TGTGCCAGTAGTACAGGGGAATCTAACTATGGCTACACCTTC.